This TCR beta chain was recovered during a study of T-cell memory formation after mild COVID-19. Study-level information: Most TCR clusters belonged to a single donor. Study results and limitations: Day 15 to 85 contracting clones showed balanced CD4/CD8; later expanders leaned CD4+.

This clonotype was counted a few times. Its antigen is unidentified. Per germline, CDR1 MNHEY and CDR2 SVGAGI. This CDR3 has 15 amino acids. The J segment lost 1 base and the V segment lost 6 bases, leaving 3 bases of the junction unmatched. The authors produced TCR alpha and TCR beta cDNA libraries with sample barcodes and UMIs by 5'RACE using constant-segment primers. TCRdb redid the calling of the 5' RACE reads with MiXCR, one entry per CDR3 protein. The table shows some 86,000 distinct CDR3 sequences, with around a quarter occurring only once. The source is a man aged 18-30 years who had mild COVID-19 (a few samples of this study predate the infection). Cell type and time point are not known. The chain combines TRBV6-5 with TRBJ2-2, with 9 bases matching TRBD2. Sequenced material: PBMCs or a T cell subset sorted from them (not recorded which). The chain's CDR3 is CASSLTSGNTGELFF. CDR3 in DNA: TGTGCCAGCAGCTTGACTAGCGGGAACACCGGGGAGCTGTTTTTT.